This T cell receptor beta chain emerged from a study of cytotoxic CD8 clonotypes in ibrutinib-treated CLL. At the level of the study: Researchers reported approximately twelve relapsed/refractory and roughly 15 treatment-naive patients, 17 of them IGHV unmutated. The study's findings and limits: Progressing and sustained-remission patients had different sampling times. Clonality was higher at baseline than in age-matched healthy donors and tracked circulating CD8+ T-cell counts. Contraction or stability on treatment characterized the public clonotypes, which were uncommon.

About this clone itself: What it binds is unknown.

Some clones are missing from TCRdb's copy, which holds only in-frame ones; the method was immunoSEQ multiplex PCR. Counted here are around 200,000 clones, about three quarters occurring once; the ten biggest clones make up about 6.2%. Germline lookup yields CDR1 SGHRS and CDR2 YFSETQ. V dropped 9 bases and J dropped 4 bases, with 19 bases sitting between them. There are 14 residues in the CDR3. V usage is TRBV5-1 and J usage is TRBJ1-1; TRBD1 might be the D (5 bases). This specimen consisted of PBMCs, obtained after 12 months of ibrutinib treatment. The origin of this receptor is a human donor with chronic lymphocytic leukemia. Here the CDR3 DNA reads TGCGCCACCCAGCCGGGGACCGCGAGCACTGAAGCTTTCTTT. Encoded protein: CATQPGTASTEAFF.